This T cell receptor (beta chain) comes out of a study of T cell changes during pregnancy in multiple sclerosis. Using immunoSEQ multiplex PCR, the repertoire was profiled, and TCRdb retains in-frame clones only, with some absent. Of just under 65,000 clones listed, around 91% are singletons. The receptor comes from a female donor in good health, enrolled as a control in a pregnancy study. Here the sequenced sample was peripheral blood, taken in the third trimester of pregnancy.

Here the CDR3 DNA reads TGTGCCAGCAGCTTGTCGAGCGGGGGTACAGATACGCAGTATTTT. Translated: CASSLSSGGTDTQYF. This rearrangement joins TRBV5-4 to TRBJ2-3, with 8 positions matching TRBD2. Trimming cost V 1 base and J 3 bases; bases outside gene matches: 4. Germline CDR1 is SGHNT and CDR2 is YYREEE (reference sequence). The CDR3 consists of 15 residues.